A single sample is the source of the 29 T cell receptor beta chains below, sequenced in a study of T cells after yellow fever vaccination. MiXCR, run by TCRdb on the 5' RACE reads, gives a single entry per CDR3 protein. Here the sample spans some 350,000 distinct CDR3 sequences, about 6% being singletons. The input for sequencing was PBMCs, taken 5 days after the yellow fever booster vaccination. Every receptor here comes from a man aged 25 to 40 who received the YFV17D yellow fever vaccine.

This clonotype was counted a few times. The chain couples TRBV27 to TRBJ1-5; D is perhaps TRBD1 (6 bases). Deletions cut 9 bases from V and 0 bases from J, with 12 bases between. The CDR3 contains 14 residues. Germline lookup yields CDR1 MNHEY and CDR2 SMNVEV (reference sequence). The CDR3 DNA reads as TGTGCCAGTCGTTACAGGGATAGCAATCAGCCCCAGCATTTT. This encodes CASRYRDSNQPQHF.

This clonotype has a count of ten or more. The V call is TRBV5-5, the J call TRBJ2-3; D unclear. CDR1 and CDR2 (germline): SGHKS, YYEKEE (reference sequence). This CDR3 spans 14 amino acids. Deletions cut 4 bases from V and 5 bases from J, with 14 bases between. CDR3 loop: CASSGRNPEDTQYF. CDR3 DNA: TGTGCCAGCAGCGGACGGAACCCAGAAGATACGCAGTATTTT.

The sample holds many counts of this clonotype. V is TRBV20-1 and J is TRBJ2-1; D is uncertain. V was cut by 4 bases and J by 4 bases, with 14 bases left in between. In germline, CDR1 is DFQATT, CDR2 SNEGSKA (reference sequence). The CDR3 covers 14 residues. The CDR3 sequence: CSATKLGPYNEQFF. Written as DNA, the CDR3 is TGCAGTGCTACTAAACTTGGACCTTACAATGAGCAGTTCTTC.

This clonotype was recorded at least ten times. The V and J genes are TRBV28 and TRBJ2-4, with 8 bases aligning to TRBD1. The CDR3 extends over 14 amino acids. The germline V gene encodes CDR1 MDHEN and CDR2 SYDVKM. Trimming cost V 2 bases and J 9 bases; bases outside gene matches: 6. The CDR3 coding sequence is TGTGCCAGCAGTTTAGGACAGGGAGGCGCCATTCAGTACTTC. Amino acids: CASSLGQGGAIQYF.

This clonotype appeared many times. V and J are TRBV5-5 and TRBJ1-2; D is uncertain. The CDR3 is made up of 12 amino acids. The V gene's germline CDR1 is SGHKS and CDR2 YYEKEE (reference sequence). Trimming took 0 bases from V and 7 from J, leaving 7 bases between them. The CDR3 nucleotides are TGTGCCAGCAGCTTGGCGGTCGGTGGCTACACCTTC. Residues: CASSLAVGGYTF.

This clonotype was seen repeatedly, ten times or more. The gene calls are TRBV20-1 and TRBJ2-3; possibly TRBD1 or TRBD2 for D (5 bases each). The CDR3 is 13 residues long. CDR1 and CDR2 (germline): DFQATT, SNEGSKA (reference sequence). The V and J ends lost 5 bases and 2 bases respectively, with 11 bases between them. The chain's CDR3 is CSAPGTFTDTQYF. The CDR3 nucleotides read TGCAGTGCTCCTGGGACCTTCACAGATACGCAGTATTTT.

This sequence joins TRBV4-2 and TRBJ2-2; 14 nucleotides line up with TRBD2. The trim removed 1 base at V and 4 bases at J, leaving 8 bases unmatched. Per the germline V gene, CDR1 is LGHNA and CDR2 is YNFKEQ. The CDR3 contains 19 residues. CDR3 sequence (DNA): TGTGCCAGCAGCCAAGGACTAGCGGGAGGGCCGGGGGGCACCGGGGAGCTGTTTTTT. The encoded protein is CASSQGLAGGPGGTGELFF.

There are many counts of this clonotype. The rearrangement links TRBV7-2 to TRBJ2-1; D may be TRBD1 (5 bases). The germline V and J ends were trimmed by 3 bases and 7 bases, with 16 bases remaining between them. This CDR3 is 15 amino acids long. CDR1 is SGHTA and CDR2 is FQGNSA in the germline V gene. As DNA, the CDR3 is TGTGCCAGCAGCTTCCTAGGGGTAGGACGAAATGAGCAGTTCTTC. Its protein product is CASSFLGVGRNEQFF. Looking up the rest from reference TRBV7-2 and TRBJ2-1 gives the full variable domain: GAGVSQSPSNKVTEKGKDVELRCDPISGHTALYWYRQSLGQGLEFLIYFQGNSAPDKSGLPSDRFSAERTGGSVSTLTIQRTQQEDSAVYLCASSFLGVGRNEQFFGPGTRLTVL.

This clonotype showed up just a few times. The rearrangement uses TRBV19 and TRBJ1-1, with D tentatively TRBD1 (5 bases). There are 16 residues in the CDR3. Germline CDR1 and CDR2: LNHDA and SQIVND (reference sequence). V dropped 5 bases and J dropped 4 bases, with 20 bases sitting between them. CDR3 sequence: CASSLILSGGGTEAFF. In DNA, the CDR3 is TGTGCCAGTAGTTTAATTCTCTCTGGGGGAGGCACTGAAGCTTTCTTT.

This clonotype was seen at least ten times. The rearrangement joins TRBV10-3 to TRBJ2-1; D gene unclear. The CDR3 has 12 amino acids. The V gene lost 2 bases and the J gene lost 9 bases, with 8 bases spanning the gap. Germline V gene sequence: CDR1 ENHRY, CDR2 SYGVKD. The CDR3 is CAISEVSGEQFF. The CDR3 DNA follows: TGTGCCATCAGTGAGGTGTCGGGTGAGCAGTTCTTC.

This clonotype occurred a few times. This chain connects TRBV12-3 or TRBV12-4 to TRBJ1-5; D unclear. Trimming left V 6 bases short and J 0 bases short, with 9 bases between. CDR3 length: 14 amino acids. The CDR3, as DNA: TGTGCCAGCAGAGGACGTAATAGCAATCAGCCCCAGCATTTT. This encodes CASRGRNSNQPQHF.

Of note for this clonotype: This may arise from a read error, as a much more abundant clone is one base away. The chain joins TRBV11-2 to TRBJ2-3; the match to TRBD2 covers 11 bases. Germline values: CDR1 SGHAT, CDR2 FQNNGV. The CDR3 runs 18 residues. V was clipped by 6 bases and J by 6 bases; unmatched bases: 17. CDR3 sequence (DNA): TGTGCCAGCAGATTTCTGGCACTAGCGGGAGAAAGGTGGGATACGCAGTATTTT. As protein: CASRFLALAGERWDTQYF.

This clonotype appeared many times. The rearrangement uses TRBV24-1 and TRBJ2-1; 9 bases are shared with TRBD1. This CDR3 comprises 16 residues. CDR1 is KGHDR and CDR2 is SFDVKD in the germline V gene. Trimming at V came to 6 bases and at J to 0 bases, leaving 5 bases not matched to a gene. The CDR3 protein is CATSSGTGSSYNEQFF. As DNA, the CDR3 is TGTGCCACCAGTAGTGGGACAGGGAGCTCCTACAATGAGCAGTTCTTC.

This clonotype was counted only a few times. The chain joins TRBV20-1 to TRBJ1-1; TRBD1 matches 8 bases. This CDR3 has 17 residues. The germline gives CDR1 DFQATT, CDR2 SNEGSKA (reference sequence). V shed 3 bases, J shed 6 bases, and the junction held 18 bases outside the gene matches. The CDR3 DNA reads TGCAGTGCTAGTATTCCGGGGTATACAGGGGGTTTCCCTGAAGCTTTCTTT. This encodes CSASIPGYTGGFPEAFF.

This clonotype has only a few counts. V gene TRBV19 combines with J gene TRBJ2-3; 7 bases match TRBD2. With V trimmed by 6 bases and J by 7 bases, 4 bases remained unmatched. Germline CDR1 and CDR2: LNHDA and SQIVND (reference sequence). This CDR3 comprises 12 residues. CDR3 in DNA: TGTGCCAGTAGGGCTAGCGGAAATACGCAGTATTTT. This gives the protein CASRASGNTQYF. The full variable domain, its missing parts supplied by reference TRBV19 and TRBJ2-3, is DGGITQSPKYLFRKEGQNVTLSCEQNLNHDAMYWYRQDPGQGLRLIYYSQIVNDFQKGDIAEGYSVSREKKESFPLTVTSAQKNPTAFYLCASRASGNTQYFGPGTRLTVL.

V gene TRBV12-3 or TRBV12-4 combines with J gene TRBJ2-3, with 13 bases lining up with TRBD2. The CDR3 loop spans 15 amino acids. The V segment lost 5 bases and the J segment 6 bases; nucleotides outside the gene matches: 5. Here the CDR3 reads CASSGTSGARDTQYF. CDR3 bases: TGTGCCAGCAGTGGGACTAGCGGGGCTCGGGATACGCAGTATTTT.

At least ten counts were recorded for this clonotype. The junction departs from germline at one end; a sequencing error may be responsible. J is TRBJ2-1 and V is TRBV7-2; the D gene is possibly TRBD1 (6 bases). CDR3 length: 12 amino acids. The germline V gene has CDR1 SGHTA and CDR2 FQGNSA. The CDR3 reads CASRLAGAEQFF. The CDR3 DNA follows: TGTGCCAGCAGATTAGCAGGGGCTGAGCAGTTCTTC.

This clonotype occurred many times. CDR3 sequence reads: CASSFAFMTQETQYF. In DNA, the CDR3 is TGTGCCAGCAGCTTCGCGTTCATGACACAAGAGACCCAGTACTTC. The rearrangement links TRBV7-2 to TRBJ2-5; no clear D gene. CDR1 and CDR2 from the germline V gene are SGHTA and FQGNSA. The germline V and J ends were trimmed by 3 bases and 2 bases, with 13 bases remaining between them. The CDR3 totals 15 residues.

This clonotype was counted a few times. The chain uses TRBV10-3 and TRBJ2-7; TRBD2 agrees at 7 bases. J lost 0 bases, V lost 3 bases, and 11 bases had no gene match. Germline V lookup: CDR1 ENHRY, CDR2 SYGVKD. The length of the CDR3 is 17 residues. The CDR3 region is CAISEVSGGRSSYEQYF. DNA of the CDR3: TGTGCCATCAGTGAAGTAAGTGGCGGGAGAAGCTCCTACGAGCAGTACTTC.

At least ten counts were recorded for this clonotype. The chain employs TRBV11-2 and TRBJ2-1; TRBD2 agrees at 8 bases. Germline V gene sequence: CDR1 SGHAT, CDR2 FQNNGV. V dropped 0 bases and J dropped 3; count of bases not matched to a gene: 7. The CDR3 is made up of 17 amino acids. CDR3 nucleotides: TGTGCCAGCAGCTTAGAAATAGCGGGAACCCGCTACAATGAGCAGTTCTTC. This gives the protein CASSLEIAGTRYNEQFF.

This clonotype has only a few counts. The V and J genes are TRBV7-9 and TRBJ2-7; D is tentatively TRBD1 or TRBD2 (5 bases each). With 1 base removed from V and 6 bases from J, the gap between germline ends came to 10 bases. The CDR3 loop spans 13 amino acids. Germline loops: CDR1 SEHNR, CDR2 FQNEAQ (reference sequence). CDR3 loop: CASSLESGREQYF. The DNA of the CDR3 is TGTGCCAGCAGCTTAGAGTCGGGGCGCGAGCAGTACTTC.

This clonotype showed up many times. The chain recombines TRBV29-1 with TRBJ2-7; the match to TRBD2 covers 13 bases. Trimming removed 6 bases from V and 5 bases from J; junction bases left unmatched: 7. The CDR3 contains 14 residues. Germline V lookup: CDR1 SQVTM, CDR2 ANQGSEA. CDR3 nucleotides: TGCAGCGTGGGAACCGGGACTAGCGGGAACGAGCAGTACTTC. Translating it yields CSVGTGTSGNEQYF.

The chain is built from TRBV12-5 and TRBJ1-2; D is perhaps TRBD1 (6 bases). V was pared by 2 bases and J by 5 bases, with 6 bases between. This CDR3 has 12 amino acids. Germline V CDR1 and CDR2: LGHNT, FRNRAP. The DNA of the CDR3 is TGTGCTAGTGGTTTGACAGGGTATGGCTACACCTTC. Its protein is CASGLTGYGYTF.

There are many counts of this clonotype. The J gene is TRBJ2-1, the V gene TRBV27, with 9 bases that match TRBD2. Germline assignment: CDR1 MNHEY and CDR2 SMNVEV (reference sequence). The CDR3 is 15 residues long. J was trimmed by 4 bases and V by 5 bases; bases with no gene match: 6. CDR3 amino acids: CASSVASGIYNEQFF. The CDR3 DNA follows: TGTGCCAGCAGTGTCGCTAGCGGGATATACAATGAGCAGTTCTTC.

V gene TRBV7-2 combines with J gene TRBJ2-2, with unresolved D. Between the trimmed V and J ends, which lost 3 bases and 3 bases, there was a span of 8 bases. The CDR3 runs to 14 residues. Germline CDR1 SGHTA, CDR2 FQGNSA. CDR3 amino acids: CASSFQMYTGELFF. In nucleotides, the CDR3 is TGTGCCAGCAGCTTCCAGATGTACACCGGGGAGCTGTTTTTT.

V is TRBV29-1 and J is TRBJ1-1; D is ambiguous. Germline lookup yields CDR1 SQVTM and CDR2 ANQGSEA. V was cut by 2 bases and J by 0 bases, with 13 bases left in between. The CDR3 length is 15 residues. The CDR3 reads CSVEFGLGMNTEAFF. CDR3 nucleotides: TGCAGCGTTGAATTTGGTTTGGGAATGAACACTGAAGCTTTCTTT.

V is TRBV20-1 and J is TRBJ2-7, with D possibly being TRBD1 (8 bases). CDR3 length: 15 residues. Germline loops: CDR1 DFQATT, CDR2 SNEGSKA (reference sequence). Trimming left V 2 bases short and J 6 bases short, with 20 bases between. CDR3 bases: TGCAGTGCTAGACTAGCGGTCAGGGGGCTAGGCGAGCAGTACTTC. This translates into CSARLAVRGLGEQYF.

As concerns this clonotype: One end of the junction fails to match germline, which may point to a read error. The chain carries TRBV29-1 and TRBJ2-3, with D maybe TRBD2 (5 bases). Germline V CDR1 and CDR2: SQVTM, ANQGSEA. The CDR3 totals 13 residues. The CDR3 protein is CSVETTRNGAHYF. The CDR3 DNA follows: TGCAGCGTTGAGACTACTAGGAATGGTGCGCATTATTTT.

This clonotype was observed at least ten times. This chain links TRBV5-1 with TRBJ1-1, with no clear D. Germline values: CDR1 SGHRS, CDR2 YFSETQ. CDR3 length: 14 amino acids. Trimming removed 0 bases at V and 5 bases at J, with 11 bases between. This CDR3 is CASSLDGQGTEAFF. The CDR3 coding sequence is TGCGCCAGCAGCTTGGATGGGCAAGGTACTGAAGCTTTCTTT.